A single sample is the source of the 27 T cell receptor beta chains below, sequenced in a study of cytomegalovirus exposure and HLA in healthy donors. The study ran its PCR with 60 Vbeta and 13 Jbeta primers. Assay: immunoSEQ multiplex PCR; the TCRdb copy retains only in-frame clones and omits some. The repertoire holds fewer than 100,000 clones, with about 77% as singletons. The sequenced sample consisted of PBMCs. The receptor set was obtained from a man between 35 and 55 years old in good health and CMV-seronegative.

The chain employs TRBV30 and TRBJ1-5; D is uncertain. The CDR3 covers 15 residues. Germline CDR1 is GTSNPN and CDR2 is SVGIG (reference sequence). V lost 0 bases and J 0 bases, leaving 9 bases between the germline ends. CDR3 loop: CAWSVGGSSNQPQHF. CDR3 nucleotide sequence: TGTGCCTGGAGTGTGGGCGGGAGTAGCAATCAGCCCCAGCATTTT.

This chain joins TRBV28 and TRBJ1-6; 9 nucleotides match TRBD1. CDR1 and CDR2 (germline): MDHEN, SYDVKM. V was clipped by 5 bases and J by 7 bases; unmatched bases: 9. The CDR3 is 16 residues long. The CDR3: CASSNPDRGWNSPLHF. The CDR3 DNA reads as TGTGCCAGCAGTAACCCGGACAGGGGTTGGAATTCACCCCTCCACTTT.

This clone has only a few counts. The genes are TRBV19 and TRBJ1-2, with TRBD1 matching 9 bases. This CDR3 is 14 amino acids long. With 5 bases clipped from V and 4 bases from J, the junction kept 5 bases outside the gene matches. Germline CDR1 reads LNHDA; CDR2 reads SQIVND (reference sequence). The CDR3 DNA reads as TGTGCCAGTAGTGGACAGGGGAACTTCTATGGCTACACCTTC. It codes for CASSGQGNFYGYTF.

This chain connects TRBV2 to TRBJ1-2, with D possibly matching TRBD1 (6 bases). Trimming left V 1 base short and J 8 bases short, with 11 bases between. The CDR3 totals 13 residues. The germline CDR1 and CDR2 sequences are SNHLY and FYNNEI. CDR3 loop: CASSEVQGYGYTF. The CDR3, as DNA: TGTGCCAGCAGTGAAGTTCAGGGGTACGGCTACACCTTC.

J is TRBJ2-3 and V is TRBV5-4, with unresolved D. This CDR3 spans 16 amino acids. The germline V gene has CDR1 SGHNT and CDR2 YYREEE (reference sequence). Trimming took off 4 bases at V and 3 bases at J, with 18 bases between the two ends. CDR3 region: CASSGYAALGTDTQYF. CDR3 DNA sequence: TGTGCCAGCAGCGGCTACGCGGCCCTCGGGACAGATACGCAGTATTTT.

CDR3 region: CASYRSSEQFF. Here the CDR3 DNA reads TGTGCCAGTTACCGGTCTAGTGAGCAGTTCTTC. The V and J genes are TRBV27 and TRBJ2-1; the D is unclear. The CDR3 totals 11 residues. Per germline, CDR1 MNHEY and CDR2 SMNVEV (reference sequence). V lost 9 bases and J lost 9, with 12 bases in between.

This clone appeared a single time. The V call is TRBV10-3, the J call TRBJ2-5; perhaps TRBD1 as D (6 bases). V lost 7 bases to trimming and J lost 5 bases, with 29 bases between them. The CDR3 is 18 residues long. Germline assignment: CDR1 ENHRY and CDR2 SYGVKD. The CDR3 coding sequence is TGTGCCATCACCGATCCCTGCGGACAGCCAAGTCCCCGGGAGACCCAGTACTTC. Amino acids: CAITDPCGQPSPRETQYF.

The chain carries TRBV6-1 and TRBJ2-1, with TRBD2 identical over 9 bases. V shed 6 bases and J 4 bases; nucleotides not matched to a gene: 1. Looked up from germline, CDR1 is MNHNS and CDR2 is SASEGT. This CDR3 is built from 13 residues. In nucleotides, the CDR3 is TGTGCCAGCAGGACTAGCGGTTACAATGAGCAGTTCTTC. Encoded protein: CASRTSGYNEQFF.

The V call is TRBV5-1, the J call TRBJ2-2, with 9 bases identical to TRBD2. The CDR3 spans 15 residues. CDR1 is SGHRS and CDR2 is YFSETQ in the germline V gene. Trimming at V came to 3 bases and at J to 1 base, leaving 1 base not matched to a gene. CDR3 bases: TGCGCCAGCAGCTCGACTAGCGGGAACACCGGGGAGCTGTTTTTT. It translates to CASSSTSGNTGELFF.

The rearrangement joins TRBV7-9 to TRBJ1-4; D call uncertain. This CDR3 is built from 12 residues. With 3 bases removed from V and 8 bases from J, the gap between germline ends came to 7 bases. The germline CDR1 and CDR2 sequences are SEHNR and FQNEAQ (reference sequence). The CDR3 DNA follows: TGTGCCAGCAGCTTGAACTTGGAAAAACTGTTTTTT. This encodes CASSLNLEKLFF.

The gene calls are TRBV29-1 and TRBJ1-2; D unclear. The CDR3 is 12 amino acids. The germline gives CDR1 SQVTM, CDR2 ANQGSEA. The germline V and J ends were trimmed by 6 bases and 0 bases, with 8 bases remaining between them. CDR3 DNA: TGCAGCGTAGGCGGGTCTAACTATGGCTACACCTTC. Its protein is CSVGGSNYGYTF.

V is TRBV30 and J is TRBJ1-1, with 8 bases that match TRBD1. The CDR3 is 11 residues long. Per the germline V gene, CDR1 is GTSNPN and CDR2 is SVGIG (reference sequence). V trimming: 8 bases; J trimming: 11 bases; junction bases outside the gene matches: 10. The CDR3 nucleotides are TGTGCCGGAGGACAGGGAAGGTATGCTTTCTTT. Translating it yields CAGGQGRYAFF.

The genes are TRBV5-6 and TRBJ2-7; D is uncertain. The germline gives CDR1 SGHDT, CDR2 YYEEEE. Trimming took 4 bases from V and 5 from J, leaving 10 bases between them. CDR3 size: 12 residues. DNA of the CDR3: TGTGCCAGCAGCACAGACAAACACGAGCAGTACTTC. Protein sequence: CASSTDKHEQYF.

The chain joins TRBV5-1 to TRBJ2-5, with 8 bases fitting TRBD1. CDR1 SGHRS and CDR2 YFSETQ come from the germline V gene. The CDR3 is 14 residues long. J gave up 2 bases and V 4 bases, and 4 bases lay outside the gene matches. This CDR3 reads CASSAGTGQETQYF. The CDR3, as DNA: TGCGCCAGCAGCGCAGGGACAGGACAAGAGACCCAGTACTTC.

This chain's CDR3 is CASSQALRGTEAFF. CDR3 in DNA: TGTGCCAGCAGCCAAGCTTTAAGAGGGACTGAAGCTTTCTTT. This chain links TRBV4-2 with TRBJ1-1; D is ambiguous. The germline V gene encodes CDR1 LGHNA and CDR2 YNFKEQ. V lost 1 base and J 5 bases, leaving 11 bases between the germline ends. CDR3 length: 14 amino acids.

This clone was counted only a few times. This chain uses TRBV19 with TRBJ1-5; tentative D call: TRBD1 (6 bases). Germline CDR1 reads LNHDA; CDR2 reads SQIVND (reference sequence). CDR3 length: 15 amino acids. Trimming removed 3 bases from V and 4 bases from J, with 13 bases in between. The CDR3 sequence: CASSILGQNNQPQHF. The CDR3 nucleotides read TGTGCCAGTAGTATCTTAGGACAGAATAATCAGCCCCAGCATTTT. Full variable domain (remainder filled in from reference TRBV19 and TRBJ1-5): DGGITQSPKYLFRKEGQNVTLSCEQNLNHDAMYWYRQDPGQGLRLIYYSQIVNDFQKGDIAEGYSVSREKKESFPLTVTSAQKNPTAFYLCASSILGQNNQPQHFGDGTRLSIL.

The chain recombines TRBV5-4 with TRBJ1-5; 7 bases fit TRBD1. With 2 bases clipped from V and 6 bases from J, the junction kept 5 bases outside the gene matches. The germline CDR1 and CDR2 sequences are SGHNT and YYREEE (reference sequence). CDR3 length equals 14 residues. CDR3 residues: CASSLDREPQPQHF. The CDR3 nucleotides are TGTGCCAGCAGCTTAGACAGGGAACCTCAGCCCCAGCATTTT.

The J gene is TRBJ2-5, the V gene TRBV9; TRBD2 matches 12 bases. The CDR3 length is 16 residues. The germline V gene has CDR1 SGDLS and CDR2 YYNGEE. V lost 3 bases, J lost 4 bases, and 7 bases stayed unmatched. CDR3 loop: CASSATTSGRGETQYF. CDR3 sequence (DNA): TGTGCCAGCAGCGCCACGACTAGCGGGAGAGGAGAGACCCAGTACTTC.

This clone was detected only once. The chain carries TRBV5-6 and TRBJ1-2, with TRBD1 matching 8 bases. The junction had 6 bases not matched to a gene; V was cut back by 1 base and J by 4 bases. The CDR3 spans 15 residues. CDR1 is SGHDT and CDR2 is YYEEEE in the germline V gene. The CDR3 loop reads CASSLRDRKIYGYTF. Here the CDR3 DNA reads TGTGCCAGCAGCTTGAGGGACAGGAAAATCTATGGCTACACCTTC.

As DNA, the CDR3 is TGTGCCAGCAGTTTAGTCGGCAGGGGGGATGGCTACACCTTC. Protein sequence: CASSLVGRGDGYTF. The V gene is TRBV28, the J gene TRBJ1-2; 7 positions agree with TRBD1. The CDR3 totals 14 residues. Germline V CDR1 and CDR2: MDHEN, SYDVKM. Trimming cost V 2 bases and J 6 bases; bases outside gene matches: 6.

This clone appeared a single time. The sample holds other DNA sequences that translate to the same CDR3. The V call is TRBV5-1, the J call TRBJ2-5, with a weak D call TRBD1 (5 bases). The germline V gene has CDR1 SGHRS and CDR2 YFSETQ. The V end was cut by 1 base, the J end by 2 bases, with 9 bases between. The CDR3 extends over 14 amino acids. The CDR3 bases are TGCGCCAGCAGCTTGAGGGGTGGTCAAGAGACCCAGTACTTC. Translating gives CASSLRGGQETQYF.

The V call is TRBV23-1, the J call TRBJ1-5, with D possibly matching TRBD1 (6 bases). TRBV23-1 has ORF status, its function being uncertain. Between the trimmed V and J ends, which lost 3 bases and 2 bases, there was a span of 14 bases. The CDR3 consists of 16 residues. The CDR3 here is CASSHLRGKGNQPQHF. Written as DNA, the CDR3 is TGCGCCAGCAGTCATCTCAGGGGCAAGGGCAATCAGCCCCAGCATTTT.

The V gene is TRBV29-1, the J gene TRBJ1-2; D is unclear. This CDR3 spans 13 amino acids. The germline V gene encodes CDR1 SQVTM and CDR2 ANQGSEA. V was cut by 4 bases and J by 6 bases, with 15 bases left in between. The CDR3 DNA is TGCAGCGTTGGTGGTGTAGTATACGATGGCTACACCTTC. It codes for CSVGGVVYDGYTF.

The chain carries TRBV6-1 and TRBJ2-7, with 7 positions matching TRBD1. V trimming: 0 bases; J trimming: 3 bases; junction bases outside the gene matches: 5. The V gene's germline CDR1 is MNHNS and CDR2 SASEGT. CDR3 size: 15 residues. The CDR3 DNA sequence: TGTGCCAGCAGTGAAGCGCTCTACAGGGGCTACGAGCAGTACTTC. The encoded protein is CASSEALYRGYEQYF.

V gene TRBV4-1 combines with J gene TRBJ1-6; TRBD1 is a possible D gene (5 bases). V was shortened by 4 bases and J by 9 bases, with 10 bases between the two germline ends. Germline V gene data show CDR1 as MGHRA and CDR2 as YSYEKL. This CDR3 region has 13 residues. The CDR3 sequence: CASSPPRGSPLHF. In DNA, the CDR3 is TGCGCCAGCAGCCCTCCTAGGGGTTCACCCCTCCACTTT.

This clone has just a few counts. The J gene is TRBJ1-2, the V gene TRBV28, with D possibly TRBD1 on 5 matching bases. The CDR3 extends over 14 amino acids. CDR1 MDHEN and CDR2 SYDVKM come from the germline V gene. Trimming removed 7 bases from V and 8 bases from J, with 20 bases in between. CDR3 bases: TGTGCCAGCACGGGGGGAACGCCGGAGGCCGGCTACACCTTC. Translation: CASTGGTPEAGYTF.

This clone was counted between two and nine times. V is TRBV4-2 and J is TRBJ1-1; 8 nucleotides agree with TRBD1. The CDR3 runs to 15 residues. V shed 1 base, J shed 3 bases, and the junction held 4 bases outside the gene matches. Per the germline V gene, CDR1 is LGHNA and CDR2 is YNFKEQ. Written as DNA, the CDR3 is TGTGCCAGCAGCCAAGCCCAGGGGGCTGACACTGAAGCTTTCTTT. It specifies CASSQAQGADTEAFF.